This T cell receptor (beta chain) appears in the sequencing data of a study of OX40 agonist ivuxolimab in advanced cancers. The table came from immunoSEQ multiplex PCR; TCRdb's copy has only in-frame clones and leaves some out. Of more than 95,000 clones listed, about 90% were seen once; the top ten hold 0.8% to 1%. The V segment lost 3 bases and the J segment 0 bases; nucleotides outside the gene matches: 5. There are 16 residues in the CDR3. CDR1 is LNHDA, CDR2 SQIVND, per germline (reference sequence). The V gene is TRBV19, the J gene TRBJ2-7; 10 nucleotides align to TRBD2. The sample was CD4+ or CD8+ T cells sorted from blood, taken in a trial of the OX40 agonist ivuxolimab. This TCR derives from an adult with an advanced solid tumor such as melanoma, head and neck, liver or kidney cancer. This CDR3 is CASSILAGGNSYEQYF. CDR3 DNA sequence: TGTGCCAGTAGTATCTTAGCGGGAGGCAACTCCTACGAGCAGTACTTC.